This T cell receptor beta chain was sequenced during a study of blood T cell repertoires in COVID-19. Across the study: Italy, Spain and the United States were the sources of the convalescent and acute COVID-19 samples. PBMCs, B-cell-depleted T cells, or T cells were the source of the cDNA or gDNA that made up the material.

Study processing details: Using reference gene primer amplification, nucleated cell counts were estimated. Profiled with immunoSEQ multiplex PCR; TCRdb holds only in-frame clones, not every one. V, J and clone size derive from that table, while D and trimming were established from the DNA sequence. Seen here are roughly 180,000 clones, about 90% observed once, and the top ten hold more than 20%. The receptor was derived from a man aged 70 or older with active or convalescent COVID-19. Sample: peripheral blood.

CDR3 region: CASSQGGRRQVAEAFF. CDR3 nucleotide sequence: TGTGCCAGCAGCCAAGGGGGGAGGAGGCAGGTCGCTGAAGCTTTCTTT. This chain connects TRBV3-1 (or the pseudogene TRBV3-2) to TRBJ1-1, with D maybe TRBD1 (5 bases). Trimming removed 1 base from V and 6 bases from J, with 18 bases in between. The germline V gene has CDR1 LGHDT and CDR2 YNNKEL (reference sequence). The CDR3 runs to 16 residues.